This T cell receptor beta chain emerged from a study of blood T cell repertoires in COVID-19. Study-level background: PBMCs, B-cell-depleted T cells, or T cells provided the cDNA or gDNA that made up the material.

As processed by the authors: For nucleated cells, counts were estimated from reference gene primer amplification. Libraries were prepared by immunoSEQ multiplex PCR; TCRdb keeps only in-frame clonotypes and omits some of them. That table gives V, J and clone size, and the DNA gave D and trimming. The sample includes approximately 470,000 clones, about nine tenths seen only once; the top ten take under 0.85%. Assignments of participants to cohorts depended upon their own reported clinical history. Trimming pared 8 bases from V and 8 bases from J, leaving 13 bases between. Germline V gene lookup returns CDR1 SNHLY and CDR2 FYNNEI. This CDR3 comprises 12 residues.

The chain recombines TRBV2 with TRBJ2-1; possibly TRBD1 for D (6 bases). The TCR comes from a woman aged 18-29 years who had recovered from COVID-19. Source material: PBMCs or T cells enriched from blood (not recorded which). The CDR3 is CASLEQGDEQFF. The CDR3 DNA is TGTGCCAGCTTGGAACAGGGTGATGAGCAGTTCTTC.